These T cell receptor beta chains were read from a single sample in a study of cytomegalovirus exposure and HLA in healthy donors. Clones were sequenced by immunoSEQ multiplex PCR, and TCRdb holds only the in-frame ones, with some missing. The table lists around 110,000 clones, almost 70% of them singletons, with roughly 10% in the top ten. Sequencing was carried out using PBMCs. These receptors came from a man under 40 in good health and CMV-seropositive. CDR3s include the opening cysteine and the closing phenylalanine or tryptophan. The D gene is left open where the match is weak. Expanded clones are given a class, and other clones once, few, many or no size at all.

TRBV5-5	TRBJ2-5	TRBD2	.	CASTTSLSAGQETQYF	TGTGCCAGCACCACGAGCTTATCAGCGGGGCAAGAGACCCAGTACTTC
TRBV5-4	TRBJ2-6	.	.	CASSLGADDVLTF	TGTGCCAGCAGCTTGGGGGCCGACGACGTCCTGACTTTC
TRBV19	TRBJ2-3	TRBD1	.	CASSPQRGQGTDTQYF	TGTGCCAGTAGTCCCCAAAGGGGACAGGGCACAGATACGCAGTATTTT
TRBV28	TRBJ1-2	TRBD1	.	CASTQRGTGSNYGYTF	TGTGCCAGCACCCAGAGGGGGACAGGGTCTAACTATGGCTACACCTTC
TRBV30	TRBJ2-1	.	.	CAWSVSDNEQFF	TGTGCCTGGAGTGTTAGTGACAATGAGCAGTTCTTC
TRBV30	TRBJ1-5	.	.	CAWLIRGNQPQHF	TGTGCCTGGCTGATACGGGGGAATCAGCCCCAGCATTTT
TRBV4-2	TRBJ1-2	TRBD1	.	CASSFPRPGQANYGYTF	TGTGCCAGCAGCTTCCCACGCCCGGGACAGGCCAACTATGGCTACACCTTC
TRBV19	TRBJ2-1	.	.	CASSSDMWGRSEQFF	TGTGCCAGTAGTTCGGATATGTGGGGGAGGAGTGAGCAGTTCTTC
TRBV7-2	TRBJ1-6	.	.	CASSLALGQRGSPLHF	TGTGCCAGCAGCTTAGCGCTCGGGCAGAGGGGGTCACCCCTCCACTTT
TRBV4-1	TRBJ1-5	TRBD1	.	CASSQTSVRGPNQPQHF	TGCGCCAGCAGCCAGACAAGCGTAAGGGGGCCAAATCAGCCCCAGCATTTT
TRBV19	TRBJ2-1	TRBD1	.	CATMVLGTGGNEQFF	TGTGCCACCATGGTCCTGGGGACAGGCGGCAATGAGCAGTTCTTC
TRBV5-1	TRBJ2-1	TRBD2	once	CASSRSGGSYNEQFF	TGCGCCAGCAGCCGGAGCGGGGGATCCTACAATGAGCAGTTCTTC
TRBV27	TRBJ1-2	.	.	CASSFGGNYGYTF	TGTGCCAGCAGTTTCGGGGGAAACTATGGCTACACCTTC